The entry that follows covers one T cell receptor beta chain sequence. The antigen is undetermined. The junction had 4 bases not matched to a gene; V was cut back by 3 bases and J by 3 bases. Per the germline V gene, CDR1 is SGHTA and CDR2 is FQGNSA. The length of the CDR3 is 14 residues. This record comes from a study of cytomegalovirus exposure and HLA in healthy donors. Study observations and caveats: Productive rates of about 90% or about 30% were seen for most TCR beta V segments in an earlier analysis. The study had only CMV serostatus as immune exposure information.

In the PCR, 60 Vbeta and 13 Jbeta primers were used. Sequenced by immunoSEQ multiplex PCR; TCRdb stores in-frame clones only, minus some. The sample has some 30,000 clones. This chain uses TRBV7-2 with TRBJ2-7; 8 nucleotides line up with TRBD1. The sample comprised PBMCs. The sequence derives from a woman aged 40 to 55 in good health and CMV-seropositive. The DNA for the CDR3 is TGTGCCAGCAGCTTCCAACAGGGGGTCTACGAGCAGTACTTC. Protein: CASSFQQGVYEQYF.